Only one count was recorded for the clone carrying this T cell receptor beta chain. The antigen remains unidentified. Produced via immunoSEQ multiplex PCR; TCRdb's table is partial and in-frame only. This repertoire shows about 26,000 clones, around 78% found once; its top ten account for around 0.99%. V was shortened by 3 bases and J by 6 bases, with 4 bases between the two germline ends. The CDR3 is made up of 11 amino acids. CDR1 is MDHEN, CDR2 SYDVKM, per germline. The entry originates in a study of STAT5B mutations in CD4+ large granular lymphocyte leukemia. Study-wide findings and caveats: Data were not HLA-matched across samples.

Material for sequencing was CD4+ T cells from blood buffy coats. The source is a human donor in good health. The genes are TRBV28 and TRBJ2-3; no firm D call. The CDR3 sequence is CASSFMDTQYF. The CDR3 nucleotides read TGTGCCAGCAGTTTTATGGATACGCAGTATTTT.